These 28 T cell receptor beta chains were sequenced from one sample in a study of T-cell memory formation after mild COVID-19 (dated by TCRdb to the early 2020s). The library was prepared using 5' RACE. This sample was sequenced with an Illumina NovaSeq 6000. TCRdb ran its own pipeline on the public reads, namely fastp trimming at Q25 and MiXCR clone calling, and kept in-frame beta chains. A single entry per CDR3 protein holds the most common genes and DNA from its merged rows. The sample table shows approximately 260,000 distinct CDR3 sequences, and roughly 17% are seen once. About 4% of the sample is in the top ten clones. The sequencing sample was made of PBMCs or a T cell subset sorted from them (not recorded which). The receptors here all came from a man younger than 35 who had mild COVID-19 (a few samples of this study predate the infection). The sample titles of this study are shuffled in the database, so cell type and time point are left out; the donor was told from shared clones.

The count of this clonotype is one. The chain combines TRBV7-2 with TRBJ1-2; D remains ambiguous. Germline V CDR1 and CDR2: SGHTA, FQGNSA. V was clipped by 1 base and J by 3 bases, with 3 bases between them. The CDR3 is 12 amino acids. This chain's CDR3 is CASSLGHYGYTF. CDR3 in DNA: TGTGCCAGCAGCTTAGGCCACTATGGCTACACCTTC.

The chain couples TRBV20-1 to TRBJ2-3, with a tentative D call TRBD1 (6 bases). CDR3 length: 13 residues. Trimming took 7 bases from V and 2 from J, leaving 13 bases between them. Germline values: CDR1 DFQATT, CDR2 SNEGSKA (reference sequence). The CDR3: CSVLQGLTDTQYF. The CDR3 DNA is TGCAGTGTCCTACAGGGCCTCACAGATACGCAGTATTTT.

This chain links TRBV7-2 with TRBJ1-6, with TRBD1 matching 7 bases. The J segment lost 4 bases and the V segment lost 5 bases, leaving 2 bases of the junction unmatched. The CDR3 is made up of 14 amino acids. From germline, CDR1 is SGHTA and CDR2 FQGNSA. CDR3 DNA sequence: TGTGCCAGCAGCCAGGGACAGTATAATTCACCCCTCCACTTT. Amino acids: CASSQGQYNSPLHF. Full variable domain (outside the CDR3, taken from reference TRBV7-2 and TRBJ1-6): GAGVSQSPSNKVTEKGKDVELRCDPISGHTALYWYRQSLGQGLEFLIYFQGNSAPDKSGLPSDRFSAERTGGSVSTLTIQRTQQEDSAVYLCASSQGQYNSPLHFGNGTRLTVT.

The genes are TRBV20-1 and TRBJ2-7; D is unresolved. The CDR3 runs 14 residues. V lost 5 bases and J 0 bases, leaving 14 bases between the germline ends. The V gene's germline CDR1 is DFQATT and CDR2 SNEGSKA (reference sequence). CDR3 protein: CSASSGDSSYEQYF. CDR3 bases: TGCAGTGCTTCGTCCGGAGATAGCTCCTACGAGCAGTACTTC.

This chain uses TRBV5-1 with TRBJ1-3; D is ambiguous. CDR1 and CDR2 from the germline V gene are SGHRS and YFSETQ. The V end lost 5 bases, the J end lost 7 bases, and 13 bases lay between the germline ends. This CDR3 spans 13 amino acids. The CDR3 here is CASRTEPVNTIYF. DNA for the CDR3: TGCGCCAGCAGGACGGAGCCGGTGAACACCATATATTTT.

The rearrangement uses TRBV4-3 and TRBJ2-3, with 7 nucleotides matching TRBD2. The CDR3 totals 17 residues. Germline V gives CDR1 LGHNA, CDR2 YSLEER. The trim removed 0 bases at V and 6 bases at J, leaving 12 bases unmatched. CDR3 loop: CASSQDRAGRHTDTQYF. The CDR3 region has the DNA TGCGCCAGCAGCCAAGATCGAGCGGGACGACACACTGATACGCAGTATTTT.

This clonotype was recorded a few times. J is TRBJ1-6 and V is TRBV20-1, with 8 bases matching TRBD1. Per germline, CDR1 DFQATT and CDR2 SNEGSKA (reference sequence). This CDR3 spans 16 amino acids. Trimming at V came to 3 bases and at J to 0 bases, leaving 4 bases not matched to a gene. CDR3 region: CSARGQASSYNSPLHF. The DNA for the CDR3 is TGCAGTGCTAGGGGACAGGCTAGCTCCTATAATTCACCCCTCCACTTT.

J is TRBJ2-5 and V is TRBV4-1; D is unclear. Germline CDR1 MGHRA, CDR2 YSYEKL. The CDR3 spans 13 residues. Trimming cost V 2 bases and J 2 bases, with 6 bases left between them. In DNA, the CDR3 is TGCGCCAGCAGCCAATTGGGTCAAGAGACCCAGTACTTC. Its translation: CASSQLGQETQYF.

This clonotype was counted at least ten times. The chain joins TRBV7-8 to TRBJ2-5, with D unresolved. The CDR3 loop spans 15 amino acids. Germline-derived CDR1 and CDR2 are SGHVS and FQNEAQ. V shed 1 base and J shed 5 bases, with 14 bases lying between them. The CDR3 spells CASSLGGDPRETQYF. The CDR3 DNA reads TGTGCCAGCAGCTTAGGTGGAGACCCGAGGGAGACCCAGTACTTC.

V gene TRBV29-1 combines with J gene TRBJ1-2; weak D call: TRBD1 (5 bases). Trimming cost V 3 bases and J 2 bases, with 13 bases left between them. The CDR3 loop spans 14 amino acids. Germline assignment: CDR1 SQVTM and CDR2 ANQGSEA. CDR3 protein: CSVDSATANYGYTF. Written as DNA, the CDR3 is TGCAGCGTTGACTCTGCGACAGCGAACTATGGCTACACCTTC.

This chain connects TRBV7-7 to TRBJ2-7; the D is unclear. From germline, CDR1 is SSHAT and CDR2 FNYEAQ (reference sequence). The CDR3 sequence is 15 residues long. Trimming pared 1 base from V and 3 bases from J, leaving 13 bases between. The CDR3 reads CASSLDHREYYEQYF. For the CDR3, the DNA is TGTGCCAGCAGCTTAGACCACAGAGAATACTACGAGCAGTACTTC. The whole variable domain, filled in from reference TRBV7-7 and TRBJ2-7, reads GAGVSQSPRYKVTKRGQDVTLRCDPISSHATLYWYQQALGQGPEFLTYFNYEAQPDKSGLPSDRFSAERPEGSISTLTIQRTEQRDSAMYRCASSLDHREYYEQYFGPGTRLTVT.

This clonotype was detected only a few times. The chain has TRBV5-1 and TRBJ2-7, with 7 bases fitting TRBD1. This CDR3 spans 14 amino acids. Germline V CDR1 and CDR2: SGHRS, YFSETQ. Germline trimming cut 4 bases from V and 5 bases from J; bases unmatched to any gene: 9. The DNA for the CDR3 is TGCGCCAGCAGCAACAGGGGCTCCCGCGACGAGCAGTACTTC. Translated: CASSNRGSRDEQYF.

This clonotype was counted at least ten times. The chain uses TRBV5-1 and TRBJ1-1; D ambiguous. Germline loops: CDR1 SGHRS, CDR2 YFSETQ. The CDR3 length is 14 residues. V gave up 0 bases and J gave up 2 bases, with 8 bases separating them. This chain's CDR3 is CASSLAMENTEAFF. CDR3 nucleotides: TGCGCCAGCAGCTTGGCCATGGAAAACACTGAAGCTTTCTTT.

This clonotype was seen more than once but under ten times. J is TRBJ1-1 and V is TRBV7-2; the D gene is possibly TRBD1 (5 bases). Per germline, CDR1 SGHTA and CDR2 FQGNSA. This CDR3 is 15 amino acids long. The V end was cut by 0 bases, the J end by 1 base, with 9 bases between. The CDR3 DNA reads TGTGCCAGCAGCTTAGCGCCAAGGGGGAACACTGAAGCTTTCTTT. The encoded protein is CASSLAPRGNTEAFF.

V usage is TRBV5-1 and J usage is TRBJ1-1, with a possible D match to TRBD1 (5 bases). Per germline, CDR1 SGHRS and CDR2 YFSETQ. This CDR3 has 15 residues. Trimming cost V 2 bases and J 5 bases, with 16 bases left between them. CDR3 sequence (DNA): TGCGCCAGCAGCTTAAGTCTGGGGCTCGGAACTGAAGCTTTCTTT. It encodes CASSLSLGLGTEAFF.

In DNA, the CDR3 is TGTGCCAGCAGCCCTCAACTACAGAACACTGAAGCTTTCTTT. It specifies CASSPQLQNTEAFF. This chain uses TRBV7-2 with TRBJ1-1, with D hard to call. Germline V gene lookup returns CDR1 SGHTA and CDR2 FQGNSA. Trimming pared 5 bases from V and 1 base from J, leaving 11 bases between. CDR3 length equals 14 residues. Looking up the rest from reference TRBV7-2 and TRBJ1-1 gives the full variable domain: GAGVSQSPSNKVTEKGKDVELRCDPISGHTALYWYRQSLGQGLEFLIYFQGNSAPDKSGLPSDRFSAERTGGSVSTLTIQRTQQEDSAVYLCASSPQLQNTEAFFGQGTRLTVV.

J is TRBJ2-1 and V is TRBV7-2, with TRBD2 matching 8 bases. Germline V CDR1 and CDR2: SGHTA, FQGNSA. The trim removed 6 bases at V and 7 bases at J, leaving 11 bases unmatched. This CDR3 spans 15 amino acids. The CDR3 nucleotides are TGTGCCAGCAGTCCGCGGCGGACTAGCTTAAATGAGCAGTTCTTC. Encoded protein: CASSPRRTSLNEQFF.

The CDR3 spells CSAKELAGRTGELFF. Written as DNA, the CDR3 is TGCAGTGCTAAGGAACTAGCGGGGCGGACCGGGGAGCTGTTTTTT. This chain uses TRBV20-1 with TRBJ2-2; 10 bases line up with TRBD2. CDR1 and CDR2 (germline): DFQATT, SNEGSKA (reference sequence). The ends lost 4 bases at V and 5 bases at J; junction bases unmatched: 7. The CDR3 is 15 amino acids.

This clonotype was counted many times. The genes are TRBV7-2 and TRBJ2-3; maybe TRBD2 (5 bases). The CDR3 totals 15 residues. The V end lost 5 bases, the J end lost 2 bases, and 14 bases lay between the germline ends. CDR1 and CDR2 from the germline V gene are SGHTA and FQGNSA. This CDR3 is CASSPPRAYTDTQYF. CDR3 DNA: TGTGCCAGCAGCCCCCCGCGGGCTTACACAGATACGCAGTATTTT.

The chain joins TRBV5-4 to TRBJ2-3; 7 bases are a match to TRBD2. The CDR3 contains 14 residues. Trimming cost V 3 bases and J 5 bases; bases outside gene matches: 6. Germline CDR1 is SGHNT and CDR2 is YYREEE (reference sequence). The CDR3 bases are TGTGCCAGCAGCTCGCGACTAGCCGAAGATACGCAGTATTTT. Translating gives CASSSRLAEDTQYF.

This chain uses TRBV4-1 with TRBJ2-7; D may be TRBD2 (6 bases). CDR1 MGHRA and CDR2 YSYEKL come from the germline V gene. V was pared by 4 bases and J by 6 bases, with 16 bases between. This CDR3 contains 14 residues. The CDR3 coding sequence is TGCGCCAGCAGCCCCGGGGGACCGGCACGCGAGCAGTACGTC. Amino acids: CASSPGGPAREQYV.

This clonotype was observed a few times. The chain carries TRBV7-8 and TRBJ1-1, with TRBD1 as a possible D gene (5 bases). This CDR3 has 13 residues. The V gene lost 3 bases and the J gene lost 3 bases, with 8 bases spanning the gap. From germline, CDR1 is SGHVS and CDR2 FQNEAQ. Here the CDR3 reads CASSFIRDTEAFF. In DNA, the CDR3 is TGTGCCAGCAGCTTTATCAGGGACACTGAAGCTTTCTTT.

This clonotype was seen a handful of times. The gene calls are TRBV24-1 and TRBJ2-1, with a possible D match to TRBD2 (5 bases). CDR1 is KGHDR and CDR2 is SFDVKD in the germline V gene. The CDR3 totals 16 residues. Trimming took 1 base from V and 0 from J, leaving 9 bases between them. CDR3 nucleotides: TGTGCCACCAGTGATTTATCCACTAGCTCCTACAATGAGCAGTTCTTC. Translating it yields CATSDLSTSSYNEQFF.

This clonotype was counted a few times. Here the CDR3 reads CASSIRLAGTDTQYF. The CDR3 coding sequence is TGTGCCAGCAGCATAAGACTAGCGGGCACAGATACGCAGTATTTT. The rearrangement links TRBV13 to TRBJ2-3, with TRBD2 matching over 9 bases. CDR1 is PRHDT and CDR2 is FYEKMQ in the germline V gene (reference sequence). This CDR3 is 15 amino acids long. The trim removed 5 bases at V and 1 base at J, leaving 4 bases unmatched. The full variable domain, rest sourced from reference TRBV13 and TRBJ2-3, is AAGVIQSPRHLIKEKRETATLKCYPIPRHDTVYWYQQGPGQDPQFLISFYEKMQSDKGSIPDRFSAQQFSDYHSELNMSSLELGDSALYFCASSIRLAGTDTQYFGPGTRLTVL.

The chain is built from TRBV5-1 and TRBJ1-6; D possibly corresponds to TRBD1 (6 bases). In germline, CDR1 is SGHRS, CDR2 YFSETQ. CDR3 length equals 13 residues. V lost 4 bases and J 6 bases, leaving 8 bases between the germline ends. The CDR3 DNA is TGCGCCAGCAGCAACAGGGCTAATTCACCCCTCCACTTT. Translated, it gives CASSNRANSPLHF.

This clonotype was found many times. The CDR3 coding sequence is TGTGCCAGCAGTCCAACAGGTACCCTCCACTTT. Its translation is CASSPTGTLHF. The gene calls are TRBV6-6 and TRBJ1-6, with D possibly TRBD1 on 5 matching bases. CDR3 length equals 11 residues. The ends were cut back, 5 bases at V and 14 bases at J, with 10 bases in the middle. Germline loops: CDR1 MNHNY, CDR2 SVGAGI (reference sequence).

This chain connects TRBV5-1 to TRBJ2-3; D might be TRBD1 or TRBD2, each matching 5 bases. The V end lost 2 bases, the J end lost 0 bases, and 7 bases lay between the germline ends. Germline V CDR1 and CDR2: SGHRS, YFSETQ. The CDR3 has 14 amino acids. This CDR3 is CASSFGDSTDTQYF. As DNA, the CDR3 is TGCGCCAGCAGCTTCGGGGACAGCACAGATACGCAGTATTTT.

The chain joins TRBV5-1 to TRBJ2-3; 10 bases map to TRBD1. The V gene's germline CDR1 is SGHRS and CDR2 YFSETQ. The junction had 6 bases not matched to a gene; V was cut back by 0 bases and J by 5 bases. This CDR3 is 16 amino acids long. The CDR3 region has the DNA TGCGCCAGCAGCTTGGGTACCGGGACAGGGGTAGATACGCAGTATTTT. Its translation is CASSLGTGTGVDTQYF.